This T cell receptor (beta chain) was captured in a study of cytomegalovirus exposure and HLA in healthy donors. For the study at large: Most donors, 80% to 90% of a few hundred genotyped, fell in the Caucasian-associated ancestry cluster. The study, taken as a whole, reports: In vitro data verified three CMV-associated chains as specific for CMV antigens.

These donors counted as nominally healthy when sampled, but unrecorded immune exposures were likely. As regards this clone: Its cognate antigen is unknown. A junction boundary mismatches the germline segment, possibly from a read error.

Germline V gene sequence: CDR1 ENHRY, CDR2 SYGVKD. This CDR3 has 14 amino acids. In the PCR, 60 Vbeta and 13 Jbeta primers were used. This table comes from immunoSEQ multiplex PCR, and its TCRdb copy is limited to in-frame clones, with some not included. Altogether approximately 180,000 clones are present, 75% to 85% being singletons, with the ten largest covering more than 3.5%. The clonotype originates from a woman aged 55-70 years in good health and CMV-seropositive. The sequencing sample was made of PBMCs. The V call is TRBV10-3, the J call TRBJ2-6, with 11 bases matching TRBD1. The CDR3 region is CAISEGQGANGLTF. The CDR3 nucleotides are TGTGCCATCAGTGAAGGACAGGGGGCCAACGGCCTGACTTTC.